These 25 T cell receptor beta chains were all obtained from the same sample, sequenced in a study of regulatory T cells in long-lasting Graves disease. For TCR beta, libraries came from iRepertoire HTBI primers and Arm-PCR of CDR3 regions. TCRdb re-called the multiplex PCR reads with MiXCR, one entry per CDR3 protein. The table lists 310,000 or so distinct CDR3 sequences, 22% of them singletons, with 45% to 70% in the top ten. Sample time point: persistent/refractory GD, antithyroid drugs over 5 years with positive TRAb. From RNA extracted from PBMCs, the TCR library was made. The sample consisted of peripheral blood mononuclear cells (PBMCs), taken when the disease was refractory, from a patient treated with antithyroid drugs. The source is a female donor with Graves disease.

In this sample, this clonotype turned up many times. The V and J genes are TRBV28 and TRBJ1-4, with D possibly being TRBD1 (5 bases). Germline CDR1 is MDHEN and CDR2 is SYDVKM. Trimming stripped 7 bases from V and 5 bases from J, with 17 bases between. The CDR3 loop spans 15 amino acids. CDR3 loop: CASTGASGPNEKLFF. The CDR3 region has the DNA TGTGCCAGCACCGGGGCCTCCGGGCCAAATGAAAAACTGTTTTTT.

The sample holds a few counts of this clonotype. The V gene is TRBV9, the J gene TRBJ2-7; 7 nucleotides align to TRBD2. J gave up 4 bases and V 7 bases, and 11 bases lay outside the gene matches. There are 14 residues in the CDR3. Germline CDR1 reads SGDLS; CDR2 reads YYNGEE. The CDR3 region has the DNA TGTGCCAGCGGCCCGACCGGGGGGAAATACGAGCAGTACTTC. Translated: CASGPTGGKYEQYF.

The J gene is TRBJ2-7, the V gene TRBV12-3 or TRBV12-4; unclear D gene. Between the trimmed V and J ends, which lost 3 bases and 3 bases, there was a span of 12 bases. The CDR3 extends over 14 amino acids. For the CDR3, the DNA is TGTGCCAGCAGTTTCCCTCCTAGTATCTACGAGCAGTACTTC. Translation: CASSFPPSIYEQYF.

This clonotype was counted at least ten times. V is TRBV7-8 and J is TRBJ2-5; D remains ambiguous. From germline, CDR1 is SGHVS and CDR2 FQNEAQ. V was pared by 7 bases and J by 2 bases, with 14 bases between. The CDR3 sequence is 14 residues long. This CDR3 reads CASTQFLAQETQYF. CDR3 coding DNA: TGTGCCAGCACCCAGTTCCTGGCGCAAGAGACCCAGTACTTC. Full variable domain (missing parts from reference TRBV7-8 and TRBJ2-5): GAGVSQSPRYKVAKRGQDVALRCDPISGHVSLFWYQQALGQGPEFLTYFQNEAQLDKSGLPSDRFFAERPEGSVSTLKIQRTQQEDSAVYLCASTQFLAQETQYFGPGTRLLVL.

The genes are TRBV2 and TRBJ2-7; 7 positions match TRBD2. After removal of 7 bases from V and 1 base from J, the junction contained 4 bases not matched to a gene. This CDR3 is 13 amino acids long. The V gene's germline CDR1 is SNHLY and CDR2 FYNNEI. The CDR3 sequence is CASTTSDSYEQYF. The CDR3 DNA reads TGTGCCAGCACTACTAGCGATTCCTACGAGCAGTACTTC.

This clonotype was observed many times. This sequence joins TRBV6-1 and TRBJ2-2, with D perhaps matching TRBD2 (5 bases). The V and J ends lost 8 bases and 1 base respectively, with 14 bases between them. CDR3 length: 15 residues. Looked up from germline, CDR1 is MNHNS and CDR2 is SASEGT. The CDR3: CASSRAVENTGELFF. The CDR3 DNA is TGTGCCAGCTCGAGGGCAGTCGAGAACACCGGGGAGCTGTTTTTT.

In DNA form, the CDR3 reads TGTGCCATCAGTGAGGGCAACTATGGCTACACCTTC. Translated, it gives CAISEGNYGYTF. V usage is TRBV10-3 and J usage is TRBJ1-2; unclear D gene. From germline, CDR1 is ENHRY and CDR2 SYGVKD. This CDR3 has 12 residues. Trimming shortened V by 2 bases and J by 2 bases, and 3 bases separated the two germline ends.

At least ten counts were recorded for this clonotype. The V and J genes are TRBV28 and TRBJ1-2; weak D call: TRBD1 (6 bases). This CDR3 contains 13 residues. The ends were cut back, 7 bases at V and 0 bases at J, with 9 bases in the middle. Per germline, CDR1 MDHEN and CDR2 SYDVKM. The CDR3 loop reads CASTRTANYGYTF. The DNA of the CDR3 is TGTGCCAGCACCCGGACAGCTAACTATGGCTACACCTTC.

The rearrangement links TRBV29-1 to TRBJ1-2, with D maybe TRBD1 (5 bases). With 3 bases removed from V and 5 bases from J, the gap between germline ends came to 16 bases. The length of the CDR3 is 14 residues. Per the germline V gene, CDR1 is SQVTM and CDR2 is ANQGSEA. The CDR3 region has the DNA TGCAGCGTTGAGGGGTTAGGGACGGTATATGGCTACACCTTC. Amino acid sequence: CSVEGLGTVYGYTF.

The sample holds one count of this clonotype. V and J are TRBV25-1 and TRBJ1-2, with D unclear. Per germline, CDR1 MGHDK and CDR2 SYGVNS. V was cut by 2 bases and J by 4 bases, with 17 bases left in between. This CDR3 spans 16 amino acids. The CDR3 region is CASSEVLEGVPYGYTF. CDR3 nucleotides: TGTGCCAGCAGTGAAGTATTGGAGGGAGTGCCCTATGGCTACACCTTC.

This clonotype has only a few counts. The chain employs TRBV7-2 and TRBJ2-7, with D possibly matching TRBD1 (7 bases). Per the germline V gene, CDR1 is SGHTA and CDR2 is FQGNSA. Trimming cost V 5 bases and J 3 bases, with 26 bases left between them. The CDR3 has 18 amino acids. The CDR3 coding sequence is TGTGCCAGCAGCCCCGGGGAATTAGGAGGGGGCCACCTCTACGAGCAGTACTTC. Residues: CASSPGELGGGHLYEQYF.

This clonotype showed up just a few times. The V and J genes are TRBV7-9 and TRBJ1-4; possible D gene TRBD1, 5 bases. Germline V CDR1 and CDR2: SEHNR, FQNEAQ (reference sequence). The CDR3 totals 14 residues. V was pared by 3 bases and J by 2 bases, with 7 bases between. The CDR3 spells CASSLQGTNEKLFF. CDR3 sequence (DNA): TGTGCCAGCAGCTTGCAGGGCACTAATGAAAAACTGTTTTTT.

The table lists this clonotype with many counts. The gene calls are TRBV2 and TRBJ2-7; D might be TRBD2 (6 bases). Germline V gene data show CDR1 as SNHLY and CDR2 as FYNNEI. Trimming removed 10 bases at V and 5 bases at J, with 18 bases between. The CDR3 contains 13 residues. The CDR3 DNA follows: TGTGCCACCAACCCTGGAGGGGTCCACGAGCAGTACTTC. Its protein product is CATNPGGVHEQYF.

The table lists this clonotype with many counts. V and J are TRBV27 and TRBJ2-7; D may be TRBD1 (5 bases). The length of the CDR3 is 14 residues. V was clipped by 3 bases and J by 2 bases, with 11 bases between them. Per the germline V gene, CDR1 is MNHEY and CDR2 is SMNVEV (reference sequence). The CDR3 DNA sequence: TGTGCCAGCAGTTTTAGCCAGGGCCCCTACGAGCAGTACTTC. Amino acid sequence: CASSFSQGPYEQYF.

This clonotype was counted at least ten times. The chain joins TRBV6-1 to TRBJ1-2, with D unresolved. V was trimmed by 6 bases and J by 0 bases, leaving 8 bases between them. Germline V gene lookup returns CDR1 MNHNS and CDR2 SASEGT. The CDR3 spans 13 residues. The CDR3 is CASRPPANYGYTF. CDR3 in DNA: TGTGCCAGCAGACCTCCCGCTAACTATGGCTACACCTTC.

The rearrangement links TRBV7-8 to TRBJ2-7, with D maybe TRBD2 (5 bases). Germline assignment: CDR1 SGHVS and CDR2 FQNEAQ. The CDR3 consists of 13 residues. V lost 5 bases and J lost 0, with 8 bases in between. CDR3 coding DNA: TGTGCCAGCAGCGTCGGAGGCTCCTACGAGCAGTACTTC. Translated: CASSVGGSYEQYF. Supplemented by reference TRBV7-8 and TRBJ2-7, the full variable domain reads GAGVSQSPRYKVAKRGQDVALRCDPISGHVSLFWYQQALGQGPEFLTYFQNEAQLDKSGLPSDRFFAERPEGSVSTLKIQRTQQEDSAVYLCASSVGGSYEQYFGPGTRLTVT.

In its sample, this clonotype was seen many times. V gene TRBV28 combines with J gene TRBJ2-5; 7 positions agree with TRBD2. The CDR3 extends over 14 amino acids. The germline CDR1 and CDR2 sequences are MDHEN and SYDVKM. V shed 5 bases and J 4 bases; nucleotides not matched to a gene: 7. The DNA of the CDR3 is TGTGCCAGCAGTGTGCCCTCGGGAGGAGAGACCCAGTACTTC. Translating gives CASSVPSGGETQYF.

V gene TRBV4-1 combines with J gene TRBJ1-1; tentative D call: TRBD1 (5 bases). Germline V gives CDR1 MGHRA, CDR2 YSYEKL. The V gene lost 0 bases and the J gene lost 3 bases, with 14 bases spanning the gap. The CDR3 runs 16 residues. CDR3 bases: TGCGCCAGCAGCCAAGATCGGAGGGCGACAGACACTGAAGCTTTCTTT. Encoded protein: CASSQDRRATDTEAFF.

There are many counts of this clonotype. This CDR3 is CASSFGLVEQYF. The CDR3 region has the DNA TGTGCCAGCAGTTTCGGGCTAGTCGAGCAGTACTTC. The chain links TRBV28 to TRBJ2-7, with unresolved D. Germline values: CDR1 MDHEN, CDR2 SYDVKM. The germline V and J ends were trimmed by 3 bases and 6 bases, with 9 bases remaining between them. The CDR3 is 12 residues long.

This clonotype showed up many times. The gene calls are TRBV5-6 and TRBJ1-4; 8 nucleotides line up with TRBD1. CDR3 length: 13 residues. Germline loops: CDR1 SGHDT, CDR2 YYEEEE. Germline trimming cut 4 bases from V and 8 bases from J; bases unmatched to any gene: 4. The CDR3 spells CASSRTGYEKLFF. CDR3 coding DNA: TGTGCCAGCAGCCGGACAGGGTACGAAAAACTGTTTTTT.

The genes are TRBV20-1 and TRBJ2-7; 8 bases are shared with TRBD1. This CDR3 has 15 amino acids. Germline-derived CDR1 and CDR2 are DFQATT and SNEGSKA (reference sequence). The V and J ends lost 0 bases and 2 bases, in that order; junction bases with no gene match: 6. Written as DNA, the CDR3 is TGCAGTGCTAGAGATTTGACAGGGGACACCTACGAGCAGTACTTC. Translated: CSARDLTGDTYEQYF.

This clonotype was seen ten or more times. The rearrangement uses TRBV11-2 and TRBJ2-7; 11 bases are shared with TRBD2. Germline V CDR1 and CDR2: SGHAT, FQNNGV. The J segment lost 2 bases and the V segment lost 5 bases, leaving 5 bases of the junction unmatched. This CDR3 has 15 residues. The DNA for the CDR3 is TGTGCCAGCAGCGTGGGACTAGCGGCAACCTACGAGCAGTACTTC. Amino acid sequence: CASSVGLAATYEQYF.

This clonotype occurred many times. The chain couples TRBV2 to TRBJ2-5, with D possibly matching TRBD2 (5 bases). The germline CDR1 and CDR2 sequences are SNHLY and FYNNEI. The V gene lost 7 bases and the J gene lost 0 bases, with 9 bases spanning the gap. This CDR3 comprises 13 residues. The CDR3 coding sequence is TGTGCCAGCATGCCGACTAACCAAGAGACCCAGTACTTC. It is translated as CASMPTNQETQYF.

The table lists this clonotype with a few counts. This chain uses TRBV29-1 with TRBJ2-7; D is perhaps TRBD1 or TRBD2 (5 bases each). CDR1 is SQVTM, CDR2 ANQGSEA, per germline. The CDR3 is 13 amino acids. Trimming stripped 5 bases from V and 2 bases from J, with 13 bases between. CDR3 sequence: CSVRGTATYEQYF. For the CDR3, the DNA is TGCAGCGTTCGTGGGACGGCAACCTACGAGCAGTACTTC.

This clonotype was recorded at least ten times. V usage is TRBV5-1 and J usage is TRBJ2-7; D not resolved. The germline V gene has CDR1 SGHRS and CDR2 YFSETQ. This CDR3 comprises 16 residues. The ends were cut back, 1 base at V and 2 bases at J, with 16 bases in the middle. The CDR3 spells CASSLLSSRLAYEQYF. CDR3 nucleotides: TGCGCCAGCAGCTTGCTTTCATCGCGTCTCGCCTACGAGCAGTACTTC.